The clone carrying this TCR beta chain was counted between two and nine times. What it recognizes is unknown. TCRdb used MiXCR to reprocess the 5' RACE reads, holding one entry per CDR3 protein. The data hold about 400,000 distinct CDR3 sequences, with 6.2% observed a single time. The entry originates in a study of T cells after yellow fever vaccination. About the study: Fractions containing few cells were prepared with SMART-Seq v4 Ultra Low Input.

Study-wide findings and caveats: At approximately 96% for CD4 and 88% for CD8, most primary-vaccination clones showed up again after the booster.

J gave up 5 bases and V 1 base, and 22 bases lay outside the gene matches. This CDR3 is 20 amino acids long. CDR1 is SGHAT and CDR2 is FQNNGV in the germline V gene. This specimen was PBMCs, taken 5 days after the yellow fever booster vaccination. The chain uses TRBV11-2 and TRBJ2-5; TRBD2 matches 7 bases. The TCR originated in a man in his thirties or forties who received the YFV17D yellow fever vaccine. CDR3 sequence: CASSLVRPPFREGVAETQYF. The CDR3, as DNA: TGTGCCAGCAGCTTAGTGAGACCCCCTTTCAGGGAGGGAGTAGCCGAGACCCAGTACTTC.